This TCR beta chain was identified during a study of blood T cells in healthy people across ages. Germline CDR1 SQVTM, CDR2 ANQGSEA. The ends were cut back, 6 bases at V and 8 bases at J, with 13 bases in the middle. This CDR3 has 11 amino acids. Together with a sample-barcoded 5' primer, a J-beta primer mix was included in a second PCR lasting about 6 to 11 cycles. Every cDNA molecule bore a tag from a template-switch adaptor containing 12 random nucleotides. TCRdb itself ran the 5' RACE reads through MiXCR, one entry per CDR3 protein. The repertoire consists of over 1,500,000 distinct CDR3 sequences, with around 50% occurring once and the leading ten covering about 2.1%. Donation came from healthy Caucasian individuals in Russia who were aged about 6 to 95.

The sequencing input was blood. The sequence derives from a woman in her thirties or forties in good health. The chain combines TRBV29-1 with TRBJ1-1; the D gene is possibly TRBD1 (5 bases). The DNA of the CDR3 is TGCAGCGTGGCCCTTCAGGGAGAAGCTTTCTTT. Translating gives CSVALQGEAFF.